This passage covers 5 T cell receptor beta chains from one sample sequenced in a study of T cell responses to AZD1222 COVID-19 vaccine. Assay used: immunoSEQ multiplex PCR; TCRdb lists only in-frame clones, some missing. The top ten hold under 2% of the sample, which has some 130,000 clones, approximately 90% seen once. The source was peripheral blood, collected on day 0 of AZD1222 vaccination. Source of these receptors: an adult in good health.

The rearrangement joins TRBV2 to TRBJ2-3; unclear D gene. Trimming removed 7 bases at V and 9 bases at J, with 11 bases between. Per the germline V gene, CDR1 is SNHLY and CDR2 is FYNNEI. The CDR3 spans 11 residues. CDR3 bases: TGTGCCAGCACCCCCTTGCGGACGCAGTATTTT. It translates to CASTPLRTQYF.

The J gene is TRBJ1-1, the V gene TRBV12-5, with D unclear. Germline V gene lookup returns CDR1 LGHNT and CDR2 FRNRAP. CDR3 length: 13 amino acids. V was cut by 6 bases and J by 0 bases, with 8 bases left in between. CDR3 protein: CASGTRMNTEAFF. In DNA form, the CDR3 reads TGTGCTAGTGGAACCAGGATGAACACTGAAGCTTTCTTT.

The gene calls are TRBV24-1 and TRBJ1-5, with D possibly being TRBD1 (5 bases). The V and J ends lost 3 bases and 7 bases respectively, with 18 bases between them. The CDR3 consists of 16 residues. Germline CDR1 reads KGHDR; CDR2 reads SFDVKD. The CDR3: CATSDPSGGEAQPQHF. CDR3 nucleotides: TGTGCCACCAGTGATCCCTCGGGGGGGGAAGCGCAGCCCCAGCATTTT.

This chain connects TRBV5-1 to TRBJ1-2; D remains ambiguous. Germline CDR1 is SGHRS and CDR2 is YFSETQ. Trimming shortened V by 2 bases and J by 1 base, and 6 bases separated the two germline ends. The length of the CDR3 is 13 residues. As DNA, the CDR3 is TGCGCCAGCAGCTTAACGCTTAACTATGGCTACACCTTC. The encoded protein is CASSLTLNYGYTF.

The CDR3 sequence: CASSPEGAYSNQPQHF. The DNA of the CDR3 is TGTGCCAGCAGTCCAGAGGGGGCATATAGCAATCAGCCCCAGCATTTT. The chain joins TRBV27 to TRBJ1-5, with 7 bases that match TRBD1. Germline V lookup: CDR1 MNHEY, CDR2 SMNVEV (reference sequence). The CDR3 runs 16 residues. V shed 5 bases, J shed 0 bases, and the junction held 7 bases outside the gene matches.